This entry concerns a single T cell receptor (beta chain). CDR1 is MNHNS, CDR2 SASEGT, per germline. CDR3 size: 17 residues. The ends were cut back, 4 bases at V and 4 bases at J, with 17 bases in the middle. The data originate from a study of blood T cell repertoires in COVID-19. Study-wide background: There were acute and convalescent COVID-19 samples, and they came from the United States, Italy and Spain.

Participants' own reports of clinical history determined their cohort assignment. As originally analysed: The assay estimated nucleated cells by amplifying reference gene primers. Sequenced by immunoSEQ multiplex PCR; TCRdb stores in-frame clones only, minus some. V and J calls and clone size are as listed in that table; D and trimming were resolved from the DNA. This table has roughly 200,000 clones, approximately 78% appearing once. The chain links TRBV6-1 to TRBJ2-6, with a weak D call TRBD1 (6 bases). The sequence was obtained from a man aged 35-49 years who had recovered from COVID-19. Sequenced: PBMCs or T cells enriched from blood (not recorded which). Here the CDR3 reads CASSVRATGKGANVLTF. CDR3 DNA sequence: TGTGCCAGCAGTGTTCGAGCGACAGGTAAAGGGGCCAACGTCCTGACTTTC.